Below, 5 T cell receptor beta chains from the same sample are listed, as sequenced in a study of blood T cell repertoires in COVID-19. Assay used: immunoSEQ multiplex PCR; TCRdb lists only in-frame clones, some missing. Of 200,000 to 250,000 clones listed, more than 65% are singletons. The sample comprised peripheral blood. The receptors come from a woman older than 75 with acute or convalescent COVID-19.

This chain joins TRBV18 and TRBJ2-3; D possibly corresponds to TRBD1 (5 bases). Germline CDR1 is KGHSH and CDR2 is LQKENI. V lost 3 bases, J lost 4 bases, and 11 bases lay in between. The CDR3 loop spans 14 amino acids. CDR3 DNA sequence: TGTGCCAGCTCACCTAGGTCAGGGTCAGATACGCAGTATTTT. Translating it yields CASSPRSGSDTQYF. Using reference TRBV18 and TRBJ2-3 for the parts outside the CDR3, the full variable domain is NAGVMQNPRHLVRRRGQEARLRCSPMKGHSHVYWYRQLPEEGLKFMVYLQKENIIDESGMPKERFSAEFPKEGPSILRIQQVVRGDSAAYFCASSPRSGSDTQYFGPGTRLTVL.

To note about this clone: The same CDR3 also results from other DNA sequences found in this sample. V and J are TRBV3-1 (or the pseudogene TRBV3-2) and TRBJ1-5; 10 positions match TRBD1. Trimming at V came to 1 base and at J to 4 bases, leaving 1 base not matched to a gene. The CDR3 covers 15 residues. Germline loops: CDR1 LGHDT, CDR2 YNNKEL (reference sequence). The CDR3 reads CASSQGTGGNQPQHF. The CDR3 nucleotides are TGTGCCAGCAGCCAAGGGACAGGGGGGAATCAGCCCCAGCATTTT.

The chain has TRBV7-2 and TRBJ2-2, with 16 bases aligning to TRBD2. CDR1 is SGHTA and CDR2 is FQGNSA in the germline V gene. The J segment lost 3 bases and the V segment lost 3 bases, leaving 4 bases of the junction unmatched. The CDR3 has 18 amino acids. The CDR3 here is CASSLGLAGGLDTGELFF. The CDR3 nucleotides read TGTGCCAGCAGCTTGGGACTAGCGGGGGGGCTTGACACCGGGGAGCTGTTTTTT.

The chain joins TRBV4-1 to TRBJ2-2, with TRBD1 matching over 8 bases. The trim removed 4 bases at V and 4 bases at J, leaving 5 bases unmatched. Germline V gives CDR1 MGHRA, CDR2 YSYEKL. This CDR3 is 15 amino acids long. For the CDR3, the DNA is TGCGCCAGCAGCCGCGGACAGGGCCGCACCGGGGAGCTGTTTTTT. Translation: CASSRGQGRTGELFF.

The count of this clone is one. This same CDR3 is encoded by further DNA sequences in the sample. The chain has TRBV5-1 and TRBJ1-5; D uncertain. Germline-derived CDR1 and CDR2 are SGHRS and YFSETQ. CDR3 length equals 15 residues. Between the trimmed V and J ends, which lost 0 bases and 0 bases, there was a span of 7 bases. DNA for the CDR3: TGCGCCAGCAGCTTGGGCGGGAATAGCAATCAGCCCCAGCATTTT. Translated, it gives CASSLGGNSNQPQHF.